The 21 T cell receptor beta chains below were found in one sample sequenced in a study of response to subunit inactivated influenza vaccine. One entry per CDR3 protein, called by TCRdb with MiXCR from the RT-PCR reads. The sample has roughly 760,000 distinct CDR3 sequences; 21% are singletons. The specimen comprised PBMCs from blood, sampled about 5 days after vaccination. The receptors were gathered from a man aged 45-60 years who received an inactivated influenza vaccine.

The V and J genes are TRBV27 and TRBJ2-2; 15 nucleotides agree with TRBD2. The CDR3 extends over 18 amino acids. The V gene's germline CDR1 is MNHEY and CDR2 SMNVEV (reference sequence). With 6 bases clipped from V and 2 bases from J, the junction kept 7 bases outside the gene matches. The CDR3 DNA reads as TGTGCCAGCAGCTGGACTAGCGGGAGGGCCTCAAACACCGGGGAGCTGTTTTTT. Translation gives CASSWTSGRASNTGELFF.

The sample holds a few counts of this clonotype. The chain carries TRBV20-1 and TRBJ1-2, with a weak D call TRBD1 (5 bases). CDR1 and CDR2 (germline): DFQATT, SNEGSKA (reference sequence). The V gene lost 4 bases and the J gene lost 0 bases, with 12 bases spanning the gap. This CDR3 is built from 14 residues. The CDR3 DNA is TGCAGTGCTAAAGGGACGGAAACTAACTATGGCTACACCTTC. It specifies CSAKGTETNYGYTF.

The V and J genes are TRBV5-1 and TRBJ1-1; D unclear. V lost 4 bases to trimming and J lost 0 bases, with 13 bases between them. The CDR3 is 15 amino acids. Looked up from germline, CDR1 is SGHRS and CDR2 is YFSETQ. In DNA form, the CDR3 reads TGCGCCAGCAGCAGTTTCGGCGGTTTGAACACTGAAGCTTTCTTT. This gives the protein CASSSFGGLNTEAFF.

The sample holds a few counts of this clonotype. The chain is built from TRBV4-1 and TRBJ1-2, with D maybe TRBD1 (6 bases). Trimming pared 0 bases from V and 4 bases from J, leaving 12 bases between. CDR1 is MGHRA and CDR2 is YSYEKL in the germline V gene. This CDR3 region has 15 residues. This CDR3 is CASSQDAGAAYGYTF. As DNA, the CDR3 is TGCGCCAGCAGCCAAGACGCAGGGGCTGCCTATGGCTACACCTTC.

The CDR3 loop is CASSASGIEETQYF. The CDR3, as DNA: TGTGCCAGCAGCGCTAGCGGGATTGAAGAGACCCAGTACTTC. The J gene is TRBJ2-5, the V gene TRBV7-2; 9 bases agree with TRBD2. J was trimmed by 3 bases and V by 5 bases; bases with no gene match: 4. Germline loops: CDR1 SGHTA, CDR2 FQGNSA. The CDR3 has 14 residues.

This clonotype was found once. The CDR3 DNA sequence: TGTGCCAGCACCGAGGCGGACGGGGAGCTGTTTTTT. As protein: CASTEADGELFF. The chain employs TRBV2 and TRBJ2-2; unclear D gene. V dropped 7 bases and J dropped 7 bases, with 10 bases sitting between them. CDR1 and CDR2 from the germline V gene are SNHLY and FYNNEI. This CDR3 contains 12 residues. Supplemented by reference TRBV2 and TRBJ2-2, the full variable domain reads EPEVTQTPSHQVTQMGQEVILRCVPISNHLYFYWYRQILGQKVEFLVSFYNNEISEKSEIFDDQFSVERPDGSNFTLKIRSTKLEDSAMYFCASTEADGELFFGEGSRLTVL.

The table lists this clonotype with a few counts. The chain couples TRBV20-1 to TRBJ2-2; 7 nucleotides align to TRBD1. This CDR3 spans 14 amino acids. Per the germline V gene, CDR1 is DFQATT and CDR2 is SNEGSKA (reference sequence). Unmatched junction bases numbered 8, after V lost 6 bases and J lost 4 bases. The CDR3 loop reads CSAKKGAGTGELFF. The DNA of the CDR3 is TGCAGTGCGAAAAAGGGGGCAGGCACCGGGGAGCTGTTTTTT.

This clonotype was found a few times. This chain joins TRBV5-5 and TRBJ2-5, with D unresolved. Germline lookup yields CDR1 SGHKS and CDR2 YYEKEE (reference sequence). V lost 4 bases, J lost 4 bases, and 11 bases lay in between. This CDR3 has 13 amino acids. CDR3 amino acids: CASSGRIGETQYF. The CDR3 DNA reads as TGTGCCAGCAGCGGACGGATAGGAGAGACCCAGTACTTC.

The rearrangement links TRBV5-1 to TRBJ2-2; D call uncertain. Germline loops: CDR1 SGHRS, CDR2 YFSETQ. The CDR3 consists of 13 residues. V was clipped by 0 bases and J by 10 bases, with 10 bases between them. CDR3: CASSLVENAELFF. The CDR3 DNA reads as TGCGCCAGCAGCTTGGTGGAGAACGCGGAGCTGTTTTTT.

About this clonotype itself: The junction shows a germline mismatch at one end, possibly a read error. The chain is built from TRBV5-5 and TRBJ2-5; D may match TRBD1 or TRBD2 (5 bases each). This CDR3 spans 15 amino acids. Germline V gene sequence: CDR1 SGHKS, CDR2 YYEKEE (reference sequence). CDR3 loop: CVSSLTGARQETQYF. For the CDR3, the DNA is TGTGTCAGCAGCTTGACCGGGGCGAGACAAGAGACCCAGTACTTC.

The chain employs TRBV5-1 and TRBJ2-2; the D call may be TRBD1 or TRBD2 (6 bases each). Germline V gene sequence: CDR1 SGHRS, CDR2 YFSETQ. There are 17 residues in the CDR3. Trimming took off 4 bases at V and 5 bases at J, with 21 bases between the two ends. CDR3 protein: CASSAQLAPTGTGELFF. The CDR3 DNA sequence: TGCGCCAGCAGCGCCCAGCTAGCGCCCACAGGGACCGGGGAGCTGTTTTTT.

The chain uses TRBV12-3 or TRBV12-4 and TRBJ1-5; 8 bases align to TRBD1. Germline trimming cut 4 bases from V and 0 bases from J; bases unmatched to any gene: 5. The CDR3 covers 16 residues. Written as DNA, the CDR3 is TGTGCCAGCAGTTCAGACAGGGGTCATAGCAATCAGCCCCAGCATTTT. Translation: CASSSDRGHSNQPQHF.

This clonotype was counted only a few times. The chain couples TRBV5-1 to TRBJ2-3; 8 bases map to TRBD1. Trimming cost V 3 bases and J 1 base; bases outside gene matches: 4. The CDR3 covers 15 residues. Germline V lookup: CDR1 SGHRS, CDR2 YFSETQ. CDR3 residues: CASSWQGQGTDTQYF. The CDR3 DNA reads TGCGCCAGCAGCTGGCAGGGACAGGGCACAGATACGCAGTATTTT.

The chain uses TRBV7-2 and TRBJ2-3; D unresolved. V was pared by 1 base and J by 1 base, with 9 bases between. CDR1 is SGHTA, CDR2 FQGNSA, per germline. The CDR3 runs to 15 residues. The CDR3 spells CASSLVGHGTDTQYF. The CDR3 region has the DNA TGTGCCAGCAGCTTAGTCGGGCATGGCACAGATACGCAGTATTTT.

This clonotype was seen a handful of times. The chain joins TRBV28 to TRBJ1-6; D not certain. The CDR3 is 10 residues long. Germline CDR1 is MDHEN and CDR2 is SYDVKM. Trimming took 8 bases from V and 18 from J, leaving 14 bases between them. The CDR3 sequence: CASGHRRTHF. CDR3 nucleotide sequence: TGTGCCAGCGGCCATAGGCGGACCCACTTT.

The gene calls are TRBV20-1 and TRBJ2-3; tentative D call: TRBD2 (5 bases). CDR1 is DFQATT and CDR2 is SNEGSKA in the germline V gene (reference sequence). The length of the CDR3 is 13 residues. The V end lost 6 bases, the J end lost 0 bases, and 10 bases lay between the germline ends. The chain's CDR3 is CSARTRSTDTQYF. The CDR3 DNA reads TGCAGTGCGCGGACTCGTAGCACAGATACGCAGTATTTT.

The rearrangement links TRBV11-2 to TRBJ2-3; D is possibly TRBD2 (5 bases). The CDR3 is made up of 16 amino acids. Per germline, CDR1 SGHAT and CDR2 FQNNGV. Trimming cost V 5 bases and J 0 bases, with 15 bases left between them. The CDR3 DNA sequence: TGTGCCAGCAGCCCAACCCTCCGGGGTAGCACAGATACGCAGTATTTT. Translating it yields CASSPTLRGSTDTQYF. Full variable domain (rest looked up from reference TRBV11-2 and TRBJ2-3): EAGVAQSPRYKIIEKRQSVAFWCNPISGHATLYWYQQILGQGPKLLIQFQNNGVVDDSQLPKDRFSAERLKGVDSTLKIQPAKLEDSAVYLCASSPTLRGSTDTQYFGPGTRLTVL.

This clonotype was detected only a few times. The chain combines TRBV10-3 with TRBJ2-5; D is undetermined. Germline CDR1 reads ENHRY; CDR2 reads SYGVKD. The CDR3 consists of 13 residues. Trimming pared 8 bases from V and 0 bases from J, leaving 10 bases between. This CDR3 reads CAIFVQHQETQYF. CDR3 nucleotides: TGTGCCATCTTCGTTCAGCACCAAGAGACCCAGTACTTC.

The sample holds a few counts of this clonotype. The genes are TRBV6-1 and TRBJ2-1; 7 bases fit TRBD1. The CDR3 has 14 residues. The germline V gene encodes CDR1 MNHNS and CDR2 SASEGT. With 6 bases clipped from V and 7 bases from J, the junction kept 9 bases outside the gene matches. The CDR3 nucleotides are TGTGCCAGCAGGGCGACAGGGTGGCGGAATGAGCAGTTCTTC. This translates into CASRATGWRNEQFF.

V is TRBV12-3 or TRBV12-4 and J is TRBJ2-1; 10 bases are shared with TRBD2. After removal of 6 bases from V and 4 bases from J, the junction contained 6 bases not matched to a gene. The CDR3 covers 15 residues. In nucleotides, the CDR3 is TGTGCCAGCAGCCGTAGCGGGGGGCGATACAATGAGCAGTTCTTC. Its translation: CASSRSGGRYNEQFF.

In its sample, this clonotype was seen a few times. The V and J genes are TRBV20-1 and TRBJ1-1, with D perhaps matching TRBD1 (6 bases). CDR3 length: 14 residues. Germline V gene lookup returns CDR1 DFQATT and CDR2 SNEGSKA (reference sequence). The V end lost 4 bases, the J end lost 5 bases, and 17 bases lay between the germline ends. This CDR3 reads CSATPRGRGTEAFF. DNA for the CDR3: TGCAGTGCTACCCCCCGGGGGCGAGGTACTGAAGCTTTCTTT.